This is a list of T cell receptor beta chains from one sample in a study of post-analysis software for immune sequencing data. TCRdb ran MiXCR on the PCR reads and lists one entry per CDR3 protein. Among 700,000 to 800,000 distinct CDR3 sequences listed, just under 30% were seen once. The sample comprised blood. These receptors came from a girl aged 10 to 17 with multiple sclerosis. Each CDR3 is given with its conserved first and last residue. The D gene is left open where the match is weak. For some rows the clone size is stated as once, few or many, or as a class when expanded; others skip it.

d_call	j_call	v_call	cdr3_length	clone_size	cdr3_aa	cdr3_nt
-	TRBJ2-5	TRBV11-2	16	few	CASSLTSYRNQETQYF	TGTGCCAGCAGCTTAACATCTTACCGGAATCAAGAGACCCAGTACTTC
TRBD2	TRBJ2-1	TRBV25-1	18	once	CARLGSWRPGLSYNEQFF	TGTGCCAGACTCGGAAGTTGGCGTCCGGGACTATCCTACAATGAGCAGTTCTTC
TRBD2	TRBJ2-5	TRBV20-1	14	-	CSAPGSGRKETQYF	TGCAGTGCCCCGGGGAGCGGGAGAAAAGAGACCCAGTACTTC
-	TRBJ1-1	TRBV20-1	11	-	CSAGANTEAFF	TGCAGTGCAGGGGCGAACACTGAAGCTTTCTTT
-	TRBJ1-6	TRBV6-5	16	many	CASRGQGISGISPLHF	TGTGCCAGCAGGGGGCAGGGGATCAGCGGGATTTCACCCCTCCACTTT
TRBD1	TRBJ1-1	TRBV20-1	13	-	CSAQRTGRGSAFF	TGCAGTGCCCAAAGGACAGGGCGAGGTTCGGCTTTCTTT
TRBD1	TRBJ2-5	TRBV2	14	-	CASLWTGGQETQYF	TGTGCCAGTCTATGGACAGGGGGGCAAGAGACCCAGTACTTC
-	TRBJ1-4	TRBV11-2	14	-	CASSLGAGRGKLFF	TGTGCCAGCAGCTTAGGGGCAGGGCGGGGAAAACTGTTTTTT
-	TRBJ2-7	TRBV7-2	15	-	CASSPLRGGAYEQYF	TGTGCCAGCAGCCCCCTCCGAGGGGGGGCCTACGAGCAGTACTTC
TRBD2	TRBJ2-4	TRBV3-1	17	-	CASSLGVRGVAKNIQYF	TGTGCCAGCAGCCTAGGGGTTCGGGGGGTAGCCAAAAACATTCAGTACTTC
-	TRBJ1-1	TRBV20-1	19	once	CSARGSIGRQAKSTTEAFF	TGCAGTGCTAGAGGGAGTATCGGGCGACAGGCGAAATCAACCACTGAAGCTTTCTTT
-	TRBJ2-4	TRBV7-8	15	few	CASSSRFTMGNIQYF	TGTGCCAGCAGCTCGAGGTTCACCATGGGAAACATTCAGTACTTC
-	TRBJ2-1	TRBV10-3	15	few	CAISPLASSYNEQFF	TGTGCCATCAGTCCTCTAGCGTCCTCCTACAATGAGCAGTTCTTC
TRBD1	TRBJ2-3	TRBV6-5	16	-	CASSYSAGGMTDTQYF	TGTGCCAGCAGTTACTCCGCAGGGGGTATGACAGATACGCAGTATTTT
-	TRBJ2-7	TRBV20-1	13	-	CSARTRGHSEQYF	TGCAGTGCTAGGACGCGGGGCCACTCCGAGCAGTACTTC
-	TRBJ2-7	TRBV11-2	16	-	CASSLAGGGPYYEQYF	TGTGCCAGCAGCTTAGCTGGCGGAGGTCCCTACTACGAGCAGTACTTC
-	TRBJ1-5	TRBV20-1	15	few	CSARQPFYSNQPQHF	TGCAGTGCTAGACAGCCCTTCTATAGCAATCAGCCCCAGCATTTT
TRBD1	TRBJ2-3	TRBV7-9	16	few	CASSFTGASYTDTQYF	TGTGCCAGCAGCTTTACAGGGGCGAGTTACACAGATACGCAGTATTTT
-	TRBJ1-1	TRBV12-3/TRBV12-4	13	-	CASSFTGGTEAFF	TGTGCCAGCAGTTTTACGGGGGGCACTGAAGCTTTCTTT
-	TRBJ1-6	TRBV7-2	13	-	CASSLTEYSPLHF	TGTGCCAGCAGCCTAACCGAGTATTCACCCCTCCACTTT
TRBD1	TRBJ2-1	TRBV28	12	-	CASGIGGLGQFF	TGTGCCAGCGGCATAGGGGGCCTAGGCCAGTTCTTC
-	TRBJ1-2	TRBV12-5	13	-	CASGETGRDGYTF	TGTGCTAGTGGGGAAACAGGGCGCGATGGCTACACCTTC